The 17 T cell receptor beta chains in this list originate from one sample, sequenced in a study of CD8 T cells in ankylosing spondylitis (dated by TCRdb to 2016 to 2017). The library was produced with 5' RACE. The sample was run on an Illumina HiSeq 2500. Clones were called with MiXCR by TCRdb after fastp trimmed the public reads at Q25, and only in-frame beta chains were retained. A single entry per CDR3 protein holds the most common genes and DNA from its merged rows. This sample lists fewer than 250,000 distinct CDR3 sequences; about 26% were detected once. Together, the top ten hold about 6.2% of the sample. Input material: blood, either unsorted or a sorted T cell fraction (not recorded which). The receptors derive from a male donor with ankylosing spondylitis or in good health (not recorded which).

The V and J genes are TRBV20-1 and TRBJ2-2; 8 bases fit TRBD2. The CDR3 is 15 residues long. Trimming took 1 base from V and 5 from J; bases not matched to a gene: 6. CDR1 DFQATT and CDR2 SNEGSKA come from the germline V gene (reference sequence). CDR3 loop: CSARGGTSDTGELFF. The CDR3, as DNA: TGCAGTGCTAGAGGCGGGACTAGTGATACCGGGGAGCTGTTTTTT.

This clonotype has at least ten counts. The chain carries TRBV27 and TRBJ1-6; D gene uncertain. This CDR3 comprises 15 residues. V was trimmed by 5 bases and J by 4 bases, leaving 12 bases between them. Germline-derived CDR1 and CDR2 are MNHEY and SMNVEV (reference sequence). In nucleotides, the CDR3 is TGTGCCAGCAGTCCAGAGACACCGTATAATTCACCCCTCCACTTT. Its translation: CASSPETPYNSPLHF.

Concerning this clonotype: A read error is possible here, since a much larger clone lies one base away. The CDR3 is CSVAFPSFYNEQFF. The CDR3, as DNA: TGCAGCGTTGCCTTCCCGAGCTTCTACAATGAGCAGTTCTTC. The chain has TRBV29-1 and TRBJ2-1, with D hard to call. Trimming took 4 bases from V and 3 from J, leaving 13 bases between them. Germline V gene lookup returns CDR1 SQVTM and CDR2 ANQGSEA. The CDR3 runs to 14 residues.

The rearrangement joins TRBV20-1 to TRBJ2-7; 12 bases line up with TRBD2. The length of the CDR3 is 13 residues. CDR1 is DFQATT, CDR2 SNEGSKA, per germline (reference sequence). The junction had 7 bases not matched to a gene; V was cut back by 7 bases and J by 6 bases. The CDR3 reads CSVGGLAGSEQYF. The CDR3 DNA follows: TGCAGTGTCGGGGGACTAGCGGGTTCCGAGCAGTACTTC.

The chain employs TRBV6-2 or TRBV6-3 and TRBJ2-1; D ambiguous. V was pared by 2 bases and J by 0 bases, with 8 bases between. The length of the CDR3 is 15 residues. In germline, CDR1 is MNHEY, CDR2 SVGEGT. As DNA, the CDR3 is TGTGCCAGCAGTTACGAGCTAGGCTCCTACAATGAGCAGTTCTTC. This sequence encodes CASSYELGSYNEQFF.

The chain is built from TRBV7-9 and TRBJ1-2; weak D call: TRBD1 (5 bases). Deletions cut 2 bases from V and 8 bases from J, with 9 bases between. This CDR3 spans 12 amino acids. The germline CDR1 and CDR2 sequences are SEHNR and FQNEAQ (reference sequence). CDR3 loop: CASSLNRNGYTF. CDR3 nucleotides: TGTGCCAGCAGCTTAAACAGGAACGGCTACACCTTC.

This clonotype was observed a few times. The CDR3 loop reads CATSRDRLADSTDTQYF. The CDR3 region has the DNA TGTGCCACCAGCAGAGATCGACTAGCGGATAGCACAGATACGCAGTATTTT. The chain has TRBV15 and TRBJ2-3; TRBD2 agrees at 9 bases. CDR3 length: 17 amino acids. V gave up 0 bases and J gave up 0 bases; unmatched junction bases: 4. Looked up from germline, CDR1 is LNHNV and CDR2 is YYDKDF (reference sequence).

The J gene is TRBJ2-7, the V gene TRBV28; a weak D match, TRBD1 (7 bases). Trimming took 9 bases from V and 3 from J, leaving 21 bases between them. The CDR3 is 15 residues long. Germline CDR1 and CDR2: MDHEN and SYDVKM. In DNA, the CDR3 is TGTGCCAGTTATTCAGGGGGTGGAGGGTTCTACGAGCAGTACTTC. Protein product: CASYSGGGGFYEQYF.

This clonotype was seen a handful of times. This chain joins TRBV5-5 and TRBJ2-7; D uncertain. Trimming stripped 4 bases from V and 2 bases from J, with 13 bases between. The CDR3 extends over 14 amino acids. CDR1 SGHKS and CDR2 YYEKEE come from the germline V gene (reference sequence). The CDR3 loop reads CASSPRPSAYEQYF. The CDR3 nucleotides read TGTGCCAGCAGCCCGAGACCCTCGGCCTACGAGCAGTACTTC.

The V gene is TRBV6-2 or TRBV6-3, the J gene TRBJ1-5; no firm D call. Looked up from germline, CDR1 is MNHEY and CDR2 is SVGEGT. Trimming removed 2 bases from V and 3 bases from J, with 14 bases in between. This CDR3 is 16 amino acids long. The DNA for the CDR3 is TGTGCCAGCAGTTACGCGACGGGCCTCCCCAATCAGCCCCAGCATTTT. This codes for CASSYATGLPNQPQHF.

Judged by abundance, this clonotype is medium-sized. The rearrangement joins TRBV27 to TRBJ2-7; 9 bases align to TRBD2. V was clipped by 7 bases and J by 7 bases; unmatched bases: 8. Germline V gene data show CDR1 as MNHEY and CDR2 as SMNVEV (reference sequence). The CDR3 runs 13 residues. DNA of the CDR3: TGTGCCAGCACGGGACTAGCCACAAAAGAGCAGTACTTC. As protein: CASTGLATKEQYF.

V usage is TRBV10-3 and J usage is TRBJ2-2; a weak D match, TRBD2 (6 bases). The V gene's germline CDR1 is ENHRY and CDR2 SYGVKD. Trimming pared 7 bases from V and 7 bases from J, leaving 13 bases between. The CDR3 totals 13 residues. CDR3 in DNA: TGTGCCATCAAGGCTAGCGCGGGCGGGGAGCTGTTTTTT. It encodes CAIKASAGGELFF.

This clonotype was picked up one time. The chain uses TRBV5-1 and TRBJ1-4; tentatively, D is TRBD1 (5 bases). This CDR3 has 14 amino acids. The germline V gene has CDR1 SGHRS and CDR2 YFSETQ. Trimming removed 7 bases from V and 1 base from J, with 11 bases in between. The CDR3 spells CASGTQGTNEKLFF. The CDR3 DNA sequence: TGCGCCAGCGGGACGCAGGGAACTAATGAAAAACTGTTTTTT.

This clonotype was detected many times. The V gene is TRBV29-1, the J gene TRBJ2-2; possible D gene TRBD1, 6 bases. The CDR3 has 13 amino acids. V was cut by 7 bases and J by 6 bases, with 15 bases left in between. Germline CDR1 reads SQVTM; CDR2 reads ANQGSEA. The CDR3 nucleotides are TGCAGCGCGGAGAAATCAGGGGCCGGGGAGCTGTTTTTT. Amino acid sequence: CSAEKSGAGELFF.

This clonotype has at least ten counts. This chain links TRBV12-3 or TRBV12-4 with TRBJ1-2; D may be TRBD1 (5 bases). V lost 5 bases and J 3 bases, leaving 16 bases between the germline ends. This CDR3 has 15 amino acids. The DNA for the CDR3 is TGTGCCAGCAGTATCGGACAAGGGGCTTACTATGGCTACACCTTC. Translating it yields CASSIGQGAYYGYTF.

This clonotype appeared many times. This chain connects TRBV30 to TRBJ1-5; D gene uncertain. This CDR3 region has 11 residues. Germline V gives CDR1 GTSNPN, CDR2 SVGIG (reference sequence). Trimming removed 5 bases at V and 11 bases at J, with 13 bases between. The CDR3 here is CAWPYRVTQHF. CDR3 in DNA: TGTGCCTGGCCATACCGTGTGACCCAGCATTTT.

This clonotype has just a few counts. V usage is TRBV15 and J usage is TRBJ2-7; the match to TRBD2 covers 9 bases. Germline trimming cut 3 bases from V and 5 bases from J; bases unmatched to any gene: 11. The CDR3 contains 16 residues. Germline CDR1 and CDR2: LNHNV and YYDKDF (reference sequence). The CDR3, as DNA: TGTGCCACCAGCAGGATGTCTGCGGGAGGGATCGACGAGCAGTACTTC. Translating gives CATSRMSAGGIDEQYF.